This T cell receptor beta chain emerged from a study of tumor-infiltrating lymphocytes in primary liver carcinoma. TCR beta cDNA was prepared out of roughly 520 ng total RNA by means of a constant-region primer. Slightly modified ARM-PCR, run as three nested multiplex PCR rounds, produced the TCR beta libraries. Use of TRBV1-TRBV30 forward primers with a C-beta reverse primer characterized the first two PCR rounds, which lasted about 10 cycles each. A single record per CDR3 protein comes from TCRdb applying MiXCR to the multiplex PCR reads. Among around 330,000 distinct CDR3 sequences, more than 55% were seen once, and the ten largest hold 9% to 10%. The CDR3 sequence is 15 residues long. Concerning this clonotype itself: A much larger clone lies one base from this, so it may be a read error.

Unsorted whole blood supplied the blood RNA, and germline DNA was isolated too. The TCR was taken from a man aged 35 to 55 with primary liver carcinoma and hepatitis B virus infection. The sequenced sample consisted of peripheral blood. The J gene is TRBJ2-1, the V gene TRBV12-3 or TRBV12-4; 9 bases fit TRBD1. CDR3: CASSLGDRDYNGQFF. DNA of the CDR3: TGTGCCAGCAGTTTAGGGGACAGGGATTACAATGGGCAGTTCTTC.